Sequencing of this TCR beta chain was carried out in a study of human T cells and chemical hapten exposure (TCRdb year 2021). A note on the overall study: For sensitization, 2% DPC in acetone was applied to an approximately 2 cm by approximately 2 cm area of upper inner arm skin. Alopecia areata with under or over 50% scalp involvement, alopecia totalis and alopecia universalis were represented in the patient cohort, which was mostly female. Patch tests used Finn chambers with 0.01% DPC on the upper back, scored after 6 days by International Contact Dermatitis Research Group standards. Blood was sampled from patients pre-sensitization (week 0) and at 2, 6 and about 24 weeks after DPC sensitization. This study followed changes in the peripheral blood TCR repertoire in vivo during primary and secondary sensitization of alopecia patients to the hapten diphenylcyclopropenone (DPC). Weekly therapeutic DPC doses were additionally applied to the scalp of patients throughout the roughly 25-week study period. For TCR sequencing, blood came from over 25 alopecia patients at anywhere from one to four time points (pre-sensitization, 2, 6 and 24 weeks). The libraries were sequenced as a pool, and the TCR yield per sample differed mostly because of small variations in library volumes within the pool. Paper-wide results and their limitations: No change with DPC sensitization was found in the number of TCRs above 1 in 1000 frequency, and no evidence of global repertoire structure alterations was found. Significantly more large CDR3 similarity clusters were formed by expanded TCRs than by pre-sensitization or healthy control sets, consistent with antigen-driven responses. The number of PT1 expanded TCRs positively correlated with patch test score, significant at thresholds 8, 16 and 32 but not 4. Repeated subsampling changed both the strength of the expansion versus patch-test correlation and the threshold at which that correlation became significant. Alopecia, a presumed autoimmune disease, was present in all patients, so the immune response of the patients might differ from that of healthy individuals.

The time point label, read with the paper, signifies: pre-sensitization, week 0. What this sample's treatment or condition label stands for: therapeutic diphenylcyclopropenone sensitization with weekly scalp DPC. At each patch-test visit, blood was drawn before the patch test was applied. Patients were considered eligible if aged 18 to 70, diagnosed with alopecia and deemed suitable for DPC therapy, and patients were excluded if pregnant. Total RNA was extracted from unfractionated whole blood that had been collected in Tempus Blood RNA tubes. Libraries were built with RACE. Sequencing used a NextSeq 500. During library preparation, unique molecular identifiers were attached to individual cDNA molecules so that TCRs could be counted in a quantitative, reproducible way. Both TCR alpha and TCR beta chains were sequenced from each blood RNA sample. For the original study's pipeline: The median number of TCRs per sample was around 96,000, ranging from roughly 23,224 to 700,000. The Decombinator software suite was used to annotate V, J and CDR3 in the TCR reads. For the PS versus PT1 abundance plots, all samples were subsampled to the same number of TCRs (28,000). Expanded TCRs were defined as absent before sensitization and observed at least eight times at the 2-week time point. The public reads were quality trimmed at Q25 with fastp and then assembled into clones with MiXCR by TCRdb, keeping productive beta chains. Each CDR3 protein appears once, grouped with its most common genes and DNA. The V and J calls here are based on TCRdb, not the publication. The sample records a few hundred thousand distinct CDR3 sequences, about 5% of which are singletons. Of the sample, approximately 8.2% is held by the ten largest clones.

Worth noting for this clonotype: Its antigen remains undetermined. Base quality data are lacking; no much larger clone is found one base away.

The source of this sequence is a woman between 18 and 30 years old with alopecia areata. Some clones in this sample may be carry-over from other donors' samples. Sequenced here: whole blood, sampled in connection with sensitization to the hapten diphenylcyclopropenone (DPC).

The nucleotides read TGCGCCAGCAGCTCTAGGGCAGACTCCTACGAGCAGTACTTC. Translated, this is CASSSRADSYEQYF. The V gene is TRBV5-1 and the J gene is TRBJ2-7; the D gene is not confidently resolved. The germline V gene supplies CDR1 SGHRS and CDR2 YFSETQ. Trimming takes 3 bases from V and 0 bases from J, and the germline ends sit 10 bases apart. CDR3 length: 14 amino acids, cysteine to phenylalanine. Only CDR3 DNA is held: 42 bases, read in frame from base 1.